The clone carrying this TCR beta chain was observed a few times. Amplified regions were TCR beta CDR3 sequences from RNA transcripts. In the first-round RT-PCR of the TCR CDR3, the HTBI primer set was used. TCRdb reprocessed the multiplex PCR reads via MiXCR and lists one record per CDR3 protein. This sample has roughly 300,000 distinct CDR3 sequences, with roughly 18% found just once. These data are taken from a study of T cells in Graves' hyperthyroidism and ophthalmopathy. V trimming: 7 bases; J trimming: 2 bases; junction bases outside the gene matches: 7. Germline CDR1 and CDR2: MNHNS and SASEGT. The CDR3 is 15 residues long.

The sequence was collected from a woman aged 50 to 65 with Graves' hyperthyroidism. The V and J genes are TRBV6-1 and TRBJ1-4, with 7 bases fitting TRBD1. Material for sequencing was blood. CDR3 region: CASNLQGRTNEKLFF. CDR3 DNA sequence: TGTGCCAGCAACCTACAGGGGCGGACTAATGAAAAACTGTTTTTT.